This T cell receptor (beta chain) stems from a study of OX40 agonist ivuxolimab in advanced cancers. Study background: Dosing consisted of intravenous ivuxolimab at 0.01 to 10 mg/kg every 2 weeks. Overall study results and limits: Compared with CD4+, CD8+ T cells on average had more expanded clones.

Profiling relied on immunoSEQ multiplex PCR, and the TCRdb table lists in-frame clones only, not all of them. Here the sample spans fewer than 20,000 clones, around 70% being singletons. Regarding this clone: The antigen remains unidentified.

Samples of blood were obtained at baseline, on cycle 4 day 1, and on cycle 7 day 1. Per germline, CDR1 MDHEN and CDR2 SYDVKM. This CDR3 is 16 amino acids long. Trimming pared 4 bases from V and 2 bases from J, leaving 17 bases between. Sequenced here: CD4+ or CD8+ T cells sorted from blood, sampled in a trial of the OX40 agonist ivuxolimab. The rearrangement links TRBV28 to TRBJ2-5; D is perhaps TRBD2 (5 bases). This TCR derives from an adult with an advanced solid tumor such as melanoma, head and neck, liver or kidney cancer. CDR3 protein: CASSSPGRGTQETQYF. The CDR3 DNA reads TGTGCCAGCAGTTCCCCCGGACGGGGAACACAAGAGACCCAGTACTTC.